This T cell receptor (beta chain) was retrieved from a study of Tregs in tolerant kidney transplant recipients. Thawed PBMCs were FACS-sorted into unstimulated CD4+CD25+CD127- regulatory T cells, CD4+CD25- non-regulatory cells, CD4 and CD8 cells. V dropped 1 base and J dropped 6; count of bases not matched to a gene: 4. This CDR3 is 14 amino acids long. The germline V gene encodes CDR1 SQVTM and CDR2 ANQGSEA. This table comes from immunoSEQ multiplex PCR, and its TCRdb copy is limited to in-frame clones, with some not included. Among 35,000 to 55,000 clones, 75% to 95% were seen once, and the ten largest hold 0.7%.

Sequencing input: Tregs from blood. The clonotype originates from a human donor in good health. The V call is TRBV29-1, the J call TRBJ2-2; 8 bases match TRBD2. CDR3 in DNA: TGCAGCGTTGAAGGTCCGGGGGGGCCCGGGGAGCTGTTTTTT. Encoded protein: CSVEGPGGPGELFF.